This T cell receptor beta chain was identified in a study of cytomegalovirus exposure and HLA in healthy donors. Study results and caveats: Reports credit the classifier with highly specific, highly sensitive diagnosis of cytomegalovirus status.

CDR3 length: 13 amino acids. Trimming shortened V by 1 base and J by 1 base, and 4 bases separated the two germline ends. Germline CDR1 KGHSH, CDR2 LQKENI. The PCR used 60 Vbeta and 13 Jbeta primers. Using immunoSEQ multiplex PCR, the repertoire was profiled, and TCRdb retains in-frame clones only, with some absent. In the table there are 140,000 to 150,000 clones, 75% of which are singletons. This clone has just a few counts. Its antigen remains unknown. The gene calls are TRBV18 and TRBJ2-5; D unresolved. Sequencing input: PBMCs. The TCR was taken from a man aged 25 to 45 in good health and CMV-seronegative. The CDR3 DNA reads TGTGCCAGCTCACCACAAGCCCAAGAGACCCAGTACTTC. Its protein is CASSPQAQETQYF.